This TCR beta chain was sequenced during a study of technical replicates of blood from a handful of donors. Germline V CDR1 and CDR2: LGHNA, YNFKEQ. The CDR3 runs 15 residues. The V gene lost 0 bases and the J gene lost 0 bases, with 9 bases spanning the gap. Libraries were prepared by immunoSEQ multiplex PCR; TCRdb keeps only in-frame clonotypes and omits some of them. The sample has 100,000 or so clones; approximately 95% are singletons. The sequence was collected from a human donor in good health. The source material was T cells isolated from PBMCs. V is TRBV4-2 and J is TRBJ2-7; TRBD2 might be the D (6 bases). DNA for the CDR3: TGTGCCAGCAGCCAAGATCTGACTAGCTCCTACGAGCAGTACTTC. Protein: CASSQDLTSSYEQYF.